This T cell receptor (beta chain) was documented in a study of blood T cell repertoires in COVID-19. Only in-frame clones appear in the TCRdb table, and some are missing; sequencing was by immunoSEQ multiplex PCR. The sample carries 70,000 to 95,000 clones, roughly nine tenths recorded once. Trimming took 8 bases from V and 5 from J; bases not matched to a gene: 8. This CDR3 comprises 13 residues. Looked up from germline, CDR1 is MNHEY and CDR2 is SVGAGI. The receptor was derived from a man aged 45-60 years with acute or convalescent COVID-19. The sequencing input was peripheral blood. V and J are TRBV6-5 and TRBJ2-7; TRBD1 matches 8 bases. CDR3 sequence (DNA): TGTGCCAGCCGCGGACAGGGTACCCACGAGCAGTACGTC. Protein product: CASRGQGTHEQYV.